This record concerns one TCR beta chain sequence. This sample was included in a study of T-cell memory formation after mild COVID-19. TCRdb recomputed calls from the 5' RACE reads with MiXCR, one row per CDR3 protein. The table includes roughly 550,000 distinct CDR3 sequences, roughly 20% detected once. The CDR3 length is 14 residues. Trimming at V came to 3 bases and at J to 7 bases, leaving 6 bases not matched to a gene. Germline CDR1 reads SGHKS; CDR2 reads YYEKEE (reference sequence). Specimen: PBMCs or a T cell subset sorted from them (not recorded which). The sequence came from an adult woman who had mild COVID-19 (a few samples of this study predate the infection). Cell type and time point are not known. The rearrangement links TRBV5-5 to TRBJ2-2; 7 nucleotides line up with TRBD1. In nucleotides, the CDR3 is TGTGCCAGCAGCTCTACAGGGGTCCGCGGGGAGCTGTTTTTT. It translates to CASSSTGVRGELFF.